One sample yielded the 18 T cell receptor beta chains listed below, sequenced in a study of blood T cell repertoires in COVID-19 (dated by TCRdb to 2018 to 2021). Receptors were amplified or captured by the immunoSEQ multiplex PCR assay. Imported from immuneACCESS, the table was reduced by TCRdb to in-frame sequences with V and J called. These copies leave out some clones; in studies compared against another copy, an unresolved V gene accounts for under half, and the cause of the remainder is not known. The sample table contains 250,000 to 350,000 clones; only one count was recorded for 85% to 90% of them. The ten largest clones represent about 9.4% of the sample. The sequenced sample consisted of PBMCs or T cells enriched from blood (not recorded which). Receptors originate from a woman in her late teens or twenties who had recovered from COVID-19.

The chain combines TRBV7-3 with TRBJ2-3; 10 bases agree with TRBD2. V shed 3 bases, J shed 0 bases, and the junction held 3 bases outside the gene matches. The CDR3 loop spans 16 amino acids. Per the germline V gene, CDR1 is SGHTA and CDR2 is FQGTGA. This CDR3 is CASSFLAGGSTDTQYF. CDR3 coding DNA: TGTGCCAGCAGCTTCTTAGCGGGGGGCAGCACAGATACGCAGTATTTT. The full variable domain, with the rest looked up from reference TRBV7-3 and TRBJ2-3, is GAGVSQTPSNKVTEKGKYVELRCDPISGHTALYWYRQSLGQGPEFLIYFQGTGAADDSGLPNDRFFAVRPEGSVSTLKIQRTERGDSAVYLCASSFLAGGSTDTQYFGPGTRLTVL.

The chain joins TRBV3-1 (or the pseudogene TRBV3-2) to TRBJ2-7, with D possibly matching TRBD2 (5 bases). The germline gives CDR1 LGHDT, CDR2 YNNKEL (reference sequence). Trimming removed 1 base from V and 7 bases from J, with 14 bases in between. This CDR3 spans 14 amino acids. The CDR3 sequence: CASSQALLGEEQYF. In DNA form, the CDR3 reads TGTGCCAGCAGCCAAGCTCTACTAGGCGAAGAGCAGTACTTC.

This chain joins TRBV30 and TRBJ1-5; the D gene is possibly TRBD1 (5 bases). CDR3 size: 13 residues. CDR1 is GTSNPN, CDR2 SVGIG, per germline (reference sequence). The germline V and J ends were trimmed by 3 bases and 5 bases, with 11 bases remaining between them. The CDR3 DNA reads TGTGCCTGGAGCCCAGGGATGCATCAGCCCCAGCATTTT. Its translation is CAWSPGMHQPQHF.

This clone was seen a few times. The chain links TRBV5-1 to TRBJ2-7; TRBD1 agrees at 7 bases. The CDR3 has 17 amino acids. Germline V gene sequence: CDR1 SGHRS, CDR2 YFSETQ. Germline trimming cut 4 bases from V and 3 bases from J; bases unmatched to any gene: 16. In DNA, the CDR3 is TGCGCCAGCAGCCACGACTCTTACCTGGGACAGAACTACGAGCAGTACTTC. Translating it yields CASSHDSYLGQNYEQYF.

V and J are TRBV3-1 (or the pseudogene TRBV3-2) and TRBJ2-7; D perhaps matches TRBD1 (6 bases). This CDR3 contains 14 residues. Germline V lookup: CDR1 LGHDT, CDR2 YNNKEL (reference sequence). V lost 4 bases and J lost 2, with 12 bases in between. Here the CDR3 DNA reads TGTGCCAGCAGCCCCCGACAGGACCCCTACGAGCAGTACTTC. Its protein is CASSPRQDPYEQYF.

The gene calls are TRBV13 and TRBJ2-2, with 10 bases matching TRBD1. Trimming removed 0 bases from V and 4 bases from J; junction bases left unmatched: 2. Germline V gene sequence: CDR1 PRHDT, CDR2 FYEKMQ (reference sequence). The CDR3 runs to 16 residues. CDR3 region: CASSLGTGGGTGELFF. The CDR3 DNA follows: TGTGCCAGCAGCTTAGGGACAGGGGGCGGCACCGGGGAGCTGTTTTTT. Based on the CDR3 plus reference TRBV13 and TRBJ2-2, the full variable domain is AAGVIQSPRHLIKEKRETATLKCYPIPRHDTVYWYQQGPGQDPQFLISFYEKMQSDKGSIPDRFSAQQFSDYHSELNMSSLELGDSALYFCASSLGTGGGTGELFFGEGSRLTVL.

This clone was seen only a few times. The chain has TRBV27 and TRBJ1-1; TRBD1 is a possible D gene (5 bases). Germline lookup yields CDR1 MNHEY and CDR2 SMNVEV (reference sequence). With 4 bases removed from V and 4 bases from J, the gap between germline ends came to 10 bases. The length of the CDR3 is 13 residues. The CDR3 DNA reads as TGTGCCAGCAGTTATCGGGGGAGCACTGAAGCTTTCTTT. This gives the protein CASSYRGSTEAFF.

The CDR3 region is CASSQTDRTEAFF. As DNA, the CDR3 is TGTGCCAGCAGCCAGACCGACAGAACTGAAGCTTTCTTT. V gene TRBV3-1 (or the pseudogene TRBV3-2) combines with J gene TRBJ1-1, with a weak D call TRBD1 (5 bases). V lost 3 bases to trimming and J lost 5 bases, with 10 bases between them. The CDR3 extends over 13 amino acids. Germline V gives CDR1 LGHDT, CDR2 YNNKEL (reference sequence).

As for this clone: Other DNA sequences in this specimen translate into the identical CDR3. V gene TRBV28 combines with J gene TRBJ2-7, with 8 bases lining up with TRBD1. V shed 5 bases, J shed 2 bases, and the junction held 2 bases outside the gene matches. This CDR3 has 13 residues. Germline V gene data show CDR1 as MDHEN and CDR2 as SYDVKM. DNA of the CDR3: TGTGCCAGCAGTGGACAGGGCCCCTACGAGCAGTACTTC. This sequence encodes CASSGQGPYEQYF.

The chain joins TRBV14 to TRBJ1-1; D not resolved. Trimming removed 2 bases at V and 11 bases at J, with 18 bases between. The CDR3 is made up of 14 amino acids. Germline CDR1 is SGHDN and CDR2 is FVKESK. In DNA, the CDR3 is TGTGCCAGCAGCCAATTGGCGGGGAGAGCGAGTGCTTTCTTT. It encodes CASSQLAGRASAFF. The variable domain in full, with the rest retrieved from reference TRBV14 and TRBJ1-1, is EAGVTQFPSHSVIEKGQTVTLRCDPISGHDNLYWYRRVMGKEIKFLLHFVKESKQDESGMPNNRFLAERTGGTYSTLKVQPAELEDSGVYFCASSQLAGRASAFFGQGTRLTVV.

This clone was seen more than once but under ten times. The chain recombines TRBV5-4 with TRBJ1-1, with 7 positions matching TRBD1. The CDR3 totals 15 residues. Trimming took 4 bases from V and 11 from J; bases not matched to a gene: 17. Germline CDR1 and CDR2: SGHNT and YYREEE (reference sequence). The CDR3 sequence is CASSTLDRRRGDAFF. Here the CDR3 DNA reads TGTGCCAGCAGCACCCTGGACAGGAGACGAGGTGATGCTTTCTTT.

This chain connects TRBV9 to TRBJ2-5, with D possibly TRBD1 on 5 matching bases. V was pared by 0 bases and J by 5 bases, with 14 bases between. CDR1 and CDR2 (germline): SGDLS, YYNGEE. This CDR3 is built from 15 residues. Written as DNA, the CDR3 is TGTGCCAGCAGCGTAGCAGGGCAGGGCGGTGAGACCCAGTACTTC. Translating gives CASSVAGQGGETQYF. Filled out from reference TRBV9 and TRBJ2-5, the complete variable domain reads DSGVTQTPKHLITATGQRVTLRCSPRSGDLSVYWYQQSLDQGLQFLIQYYNGEERAKGNILERFSAQQFPDLHSELNLSSLELGDSALYFCASSVAGQGGETQYFGPGTRLLVL.

The chain combines TRBV7-9 with TRBJ2-1; 12 positions match TRBD2. The CDR3 consists of 16 residues. Germline V CDR1 and CDR2: SEHNR, FQNEAQ (reference sequence). The junction had 5 bases not matched to a gene; V was cut back by 6 bases and J by 2 bases. CDR3 nucleotides: TGTGCCAGCAGTTCCTCTAGCGGGGGGGCCTACAATGAGCAGTTCTTC. Its protein product is CASSSSSGGAYNEQFF.

The rearrangement links TRBV29-1 to TRBJ2-7; 8 bases are shared with TRBD1. Germline V CDR1 and CDR2: SQVTM, ANQGSEA. The CDR3 sequence is 15 residues long. The V and J ends lost 0 bases and 6 bases, in that order; junction bases with no gene match: 10. This CDR3 reads CSVEEAGQAPGEQYF. The CDR3 bases are TGCAGCGTTGAAGAGGCGGGACAGGCCCCCGGCGAGCAGTACTTC.

The rearrangement links TRBV11-2 to TRBJ2-1, with 8 bases identical to TRBD2. Germline values: CDR1 SGHAT, CDR2 FQNNGV. Losses at the gene ends were 3 bases for V and 4 bases for J; bases not matched to a gene: 5. The CDR3 runs 15 residues. The CDR3 DNA reads TGTGCCAGCAGCTTTCGGGGGGGTTGGTACAATGAGCAGTTCTTC. Translating it yields CASSFRGGWYNEQFF.

J is TRBJ1-1 and V is TRBV5-1; unclear D gene. Germline V gene sequence: CDR1 SGHRS, CDR2 YFSETQ. The CDR3 length is 16 residues. Trimming stripped 0 bases from V and 8 bases from J, with 20 bases between. Here the CDR3 DNA reads TGCGCCAGCAGCTTGGACAGCACTGCCATGGGAGGGGAAGCTTTCTTT. Protein sequence: CASSLDSTAMGGEAFF.

The chain combines TRBV28 with TRBJ1-1; 8 nucleotides agree with TRBD1. The CDR3 runs 17 residues. Germline V lookup: CDR1 MDHEN, CDR2 SYDVKM. The trim removed 5 bases at V and 5 bases at J, leaving 16 bases unmatched. The CDR3 region is CASSRSQGAGGNTEAFF. The CDR3 nucleotides are TGTGCCAGCAGTCGCTCCCAGGGGGCAGGGGGCAATACTGAAGCTTTCTTT.

The sample holds a few counts of this clone. The chain uses TRBV3-1 (or the pseudogene TRBV3-2) and TRBJ2-7, with a tentative D call TRBD2 (6 bases). CDR1 and CDR2 (germline): LGHDT, YNNKEL (reference sequence). The germline V and J ends were trimmed by 5 bases and 3 bases, with 17 bases remaining between them. This CDR3 comprises 15 residues. The CDR3 DNA sequence: TGTGCCAGCAGCTCGAAGGGACTCGGAGTCTACGAGCAGTACTTC. Its translation: CASSSKGLGVYEQYF.